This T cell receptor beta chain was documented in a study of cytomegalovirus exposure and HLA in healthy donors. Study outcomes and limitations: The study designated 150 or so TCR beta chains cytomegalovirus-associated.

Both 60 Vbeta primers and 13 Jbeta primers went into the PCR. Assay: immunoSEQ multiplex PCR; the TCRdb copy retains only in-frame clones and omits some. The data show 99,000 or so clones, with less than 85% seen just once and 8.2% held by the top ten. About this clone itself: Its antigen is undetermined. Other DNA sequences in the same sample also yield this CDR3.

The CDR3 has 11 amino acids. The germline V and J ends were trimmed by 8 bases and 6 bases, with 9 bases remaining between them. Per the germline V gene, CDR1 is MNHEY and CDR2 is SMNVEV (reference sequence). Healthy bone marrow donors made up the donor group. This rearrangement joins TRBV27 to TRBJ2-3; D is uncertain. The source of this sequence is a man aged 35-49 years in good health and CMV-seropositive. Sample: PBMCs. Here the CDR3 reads CASGSTDTQYF. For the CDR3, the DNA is TGTGCCAGCGGCTCCACGGATACGCAGTATTTT.